The next 18 T cell receptor beta chains were all read from a single sample in a study of cytomegalovirus exposure and HLA in healthy donors. The primer mix had 60 Vbeta and 13 Jbeta primers. Produced via immunoSEQ multiplex PCR; TCRdb's table is partial and in-frame only. The sample carries more than 95,000 clones, 60% to 85% recorded once. The sequencing input was PBMCs. These TCRs come from a man aged 25 to 40 in good health and CMV-seronegative.

This clone has just a few counts. The rearrangement uses TRBV7-9 and TRBJ2-1, with 11 bases matching TRBD1. CDR1 is SEHNR, CDR2 FQNEAQ, per germline (reference sequence). This CDR3 is 15 amino acids long. Unmatched junction bases numbered 5, after V lost 5 bases and J lost 5 bases. The CDR3 coding sequence is TGTGCCAGCAGCCCCGGGACAGGGGGTGACAATGAGCAGTTCTTC. It codes for CASSPGTGGDNEQFF.

The chain carries TRBV7-9 and TRBJ1-6; D perhaps matches TRBD1 (5 bases). V was trimmed by 5 bases and J by 6 bases, leaving 17 bases between them. The CDR3 is 16 amino acids. Germline V lookup: CDR1 SEHNR, CDR2 FQNEAQ (reference sequence). The CDR3 here is CASSPVLGVANSPLHF. The CDR3 nucleotides read TGTGCCAGCAGCCCGGTCCTAGGGGTGGCTAATTCACCCCTCCACTTT. Based on the CDR3 plus reference TRBV7-9 and TRBJ1-6, the full variable domain is DTGVSQNPRHKITKRGQNVTFRCDPISEHNRLYWYRQTLGQGPEFLTYFQNEAQLEKSRLLSDRFSAERPKGSFSTLEIQRTEQGDSAMYLCASSPVLGVANSPLHFGNGTRLTVT.

The chain joins TRBV9 to TRBJ2-7, with 9 bases that match TRBD1. V lost 0 bases and J lost 4; bases outside the gene matches: 8. The CDR3 consists of 16 residues. Per germline, CDR1 SGDLS and CDR2 YYNGEE. The CDR3 DNA sequence: TGTGCCAGCAGCGTAGATCCGGGACAGGGAGGATACGAGCAGTACTTC. It codes for CASSVDPGQGGYEQYF. Together with reference TRBV9 and TRBJ2-7, the CDR3 gives the full variable domain: DSGVTQTPKHLITATGQRVTLRCSPRSGDLSVYWYQQSLDQGLQFLIQYYNGEERAKGNILERFSAQQFPDLHSELNLSSLELGDSALYFCASSVDPGQGGYEQYFGPGTRLTVT.

The chain carries TRBV7-2 and TRBJ1-1; possibly TRBD1 for D (6 bases). Germline CDR1 is SGHTA and CDR2 is FQGNSA. This CDR3 is built from 13 residues. The germline V and J ends were trimmed by 5 bases and 1 base, with 8 bases remaining between them. CDR3 in amino acids: CASSVDRNTEAFF. CDR3 bases: TGTGCCAGCAGCGTGGACAGGAACACTGAAGCTTTCTTT.

This clone showed up just a few times. V is TRBV2 and J is TRBJ1-2; maybe TRBD1 (6 bases). V lost 8 bases and J lost 2, with 9 bases in between. This CDR3 has 12 amino acids. Per germline, CDR1 SNHLY and CDR2 FYNNEI. For the CDR3, the DNA is TGTGCCAGCGGGGACAAGAACTATGGCTACACCTTC. Translated: CASGDKNYGYTF.

V usage is TRBV7-3 and J usage is TRBJ1-1, with D perhaps matching TRBD1 (6 bases). Germline V CDR1 and CDR2: SGHTA, FQGTGA. Trimming cost V 5 bases and J 1 base, with 8 bases left between them. The CDR3 totals 13 residues. This CDR3 reads CASSQQGNTEAFF. Written as DNA, the CDR3 is TGTGCCAGCAGCCAACAGGGGAACACTGAAGCTTTCTTT.

The chain links TRBV5-1 to TRBJ1-1; D is uncertain. V lost 3 bases and J 3 bases, leaving 9 bases between the germline ends. The CDR3 extends over 13 amino acids. From germline, CDR1 is SGHRS and CDR2 YFSETQ. CDR3 DNA: TGCGCCAGCAGCTCTCGATCAGACACTGAAGCTTTCTTT. This encodes CASSSRSDTEAFF.

The V and J genes are TRBV7-2 and TRBJ1-5; D gene unclear. Germline CDR1 and CDR2: SGHTA and FQGNSA. Trimming left V 1 base short and J 6 bases short, with 7 bases between. This CDR3 contains 13 residues. This CDR3 is CASSLDYSQPQHF. CDR3 DNA: TGTGCCAGCAGCTTAGATTATAGTCAGCCCCAGCATTTT.

For the CDR3, the DNA is TGTGCCAGCAGTGCAGGGGGCAACACCGGGGAGCTGTTTTTT. It specifies CASSAGGNTGELFF. J is TRBJ2-2 and V is TRBV28, with 8 nucleotides matching TRBD1. With V trimmed by 5 bases and J by 2 bases, 1 base remained unmatched. CDR3 length: 14 amino acids. CDR1 and CDR2 from the germline V gene are MDHEN and SYDVKM.

The chain employs TRBV18 and TRBJ2-4; D is uncertain. The V and J ends lost 1 base and 1 base respectively, with 11 bases between them. CDR3 length: 16 residues. Per the germline V gene, CDR1 is KGHSH and CDR2 is LQKENI. This CDR3 is CASSPLSGSAKNIQYF. As DNA, the CDR3 is TGTGCCAGCTCACCACTTTCCGGGTCGGCCAAAAACATTCAGTACTTC.

This chain uses TRBV28 with TRBJ1-1; D not certain. Per the germline V gene, CDR1 is MDHEN and CDR2 is SYDVKM. The V end lost 6 bases, the J end lost 6 bases, and 11 bases lay between the germline ends. CDR3 length: 12 amino acids. The DNA of the CDR3 is TGTGCCAGCAGATATGGTAGCGCTGAAGCTTTCTTT. Amino acids: CASRYGSAEAFF.

The V and J genes are TRBV27 and TRBJ1-1, with D tentatively TRBD1 (6 bases). Germline CDR1 MNHEY, CDR2 SMNVEV (reference sequence). The CDR3 consists of 15 residues. The V end lost 0 bases, the J end lost 5 bases, and 13 bases lay between the germline ends. The CDR3 sequence: CASSLSPIQGTEAFF. As DNA, the CDR3 is TGTGCCAGCAGTTTATCCCCCATACAGGGAACTGAAGCTTTCTTT.

The chain recombines TRBV29-1 with TRBJ2-1; 9 bases map to TRBD2. The germline CDR1 and CDR2 sequences are SQVTM and ANQGSEA. The CDR3 contains 11 residues. This CDR3 reads CAGTSSDEQFF. CDR3 nucleotides: TGCGCTGGGACTAGCAGTGATGAGCAGTTCTTC.

The chain has TRBV14 and TRBJ2-3; 9 positions agree with TRBD1. The junction had 5 bases not matched to a gene; V was cut back by 1 base and J by 0 bases. CDR1 and CDR2 from the germline V gene are SGHDN and FVKESK. The CDR3 is 17 amino acids. The CDR3 here is CASSQVRGTGSTDTQYF. CDR3 bases: TGTGCCAGCAGCCAAGTTCGGGGGACAGGGAGCACAGATACGCAGTATTTT.

The CDR3 reads CASRGQGLMPQHF. The CDR3 DNA reads as TGTGCCAGTAGGGGACAGGGTTTGATGCCCCAGCATTTT. This chain links TRBV19 with TRBJ1-5; 9 bases match TRBD1. Trimming cost V 6 bases and J 9 bases; bases outside gene matches: 6. The CDR3 runs 13 residues. Germline-derived CDR1 and CDR2 are LNHDA and SQIVND (reference sequence).

The chain's CDR3 is CASSIPSRDGYTF. In DNA, the CDR3 is TGTGCCAGTAGTATTCCAAGCAGGGATGGCTACACCTTC. V gene TRBV19 combines with J gene TRBJ1-2, with D tentatively TRBD1 (5 bases). The CDR3 is made up of 13 amino acids. Trimming removed 3 bases from V and 6 bases from J, with 11 bases in between. Germline values: CDR1 LNHDA, CDR2 SQIVND (reference sequence).

This clone has only a few counts. The rearrangement uses TRBV7-9 and TRBJ1-1; D is unclear. V was cut by 1 base and J by 8 bases, with 5 bases left in between. The CDR3 length is 11 residues. Germline CDR1 SEHNR, CDR2 FQNEAQ (reference sequence). In DNA form, the CDR3 reads TGTGCCAGCAGCTTAGGAGGGGAAGCTTTCTTT. It encodes CASSLGGEAFF.

The chain has TRBV5-1 and TRBJ2-1; 12 positions match TRBD2. The germline V gene has CDR1 SGHRS and CDR2 YFSETQ. The CDR3 runs 17 residues. The V and J ends lost 4 bases and 2 bases, in that order; junction bases with no gene match: 7. The CDR3 DNA is TGCGCCAGCAGCGCCTTCACTAGCGGGGGGACCTACAATGAGCAGTTCTTC. Translated, it gives CASSAFTSGGTYNEQFF.